The sequence of this T cell receptor beta chain was determined in a study of T cell clonotyping in hematopoietic cell transplantation. Time point here: recipient sample about 28 days before transplant, after cytoreduction. Recipient blood drawn about 28 days pretransplant and days 30, 100, 180 after. Comment on this clone: Its specificity is unknown.

CDR1 and CDR2 (germline): SGHRS, YFSETQ. The J segment lost 2 bases and the V segment lost 4 bases, leaving 8 bases of the junction unmatched. The CDR3 sequence is 15 residues long. Libraries were prepared by immunoSEQ multiplex PCR; TCRdb keeps only in-frame clonotypes and omits some of them. The profile shows around 28,000 clones, about 93% of them singletons. General study points: No sorting was done, leaving CD4 and CD8 contributions mixed. After transplant, recipient diversity fell while pathologically expanded clonotypes grew through day 180. Few recipient clonotypes overlapped donors; over 97% were de novo at given depth.

The sample in question was peripheral blood mononuclear cells, obtained before stem cell transplant. The clonotype was recovered from a man aged 50-60 years with acute myeloid leukemia. Some clones in this sample may be carry-over from other donors' samples. The rearrangement joins TRBV5-1 to TRBJ1-2, with 7 bases identical to TRBD1. This CDR3 reads CASSVQGGRNYGYTF. The CDR3 DNA is TGCGCCAGCAGCGTACAAGGGGGCAGAAACTATGGCTACACCTTC.